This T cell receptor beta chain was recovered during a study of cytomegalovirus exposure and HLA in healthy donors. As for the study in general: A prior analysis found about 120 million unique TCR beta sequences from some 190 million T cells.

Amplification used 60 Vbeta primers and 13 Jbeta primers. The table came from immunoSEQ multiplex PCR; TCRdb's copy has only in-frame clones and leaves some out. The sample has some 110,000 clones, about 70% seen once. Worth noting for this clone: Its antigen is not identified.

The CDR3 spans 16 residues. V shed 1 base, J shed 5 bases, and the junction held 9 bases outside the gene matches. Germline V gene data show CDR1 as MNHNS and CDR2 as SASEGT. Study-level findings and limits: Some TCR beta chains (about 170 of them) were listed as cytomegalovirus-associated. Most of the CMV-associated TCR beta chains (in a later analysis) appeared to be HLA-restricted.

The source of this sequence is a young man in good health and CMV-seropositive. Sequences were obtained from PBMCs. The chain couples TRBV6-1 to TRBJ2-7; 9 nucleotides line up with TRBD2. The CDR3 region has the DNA TGTGCCAGCAGTGAAGATGAGGGCGGGGGGGGTGACGAGCAGTACTTC. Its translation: CASSEDEGGGGDEQYF.